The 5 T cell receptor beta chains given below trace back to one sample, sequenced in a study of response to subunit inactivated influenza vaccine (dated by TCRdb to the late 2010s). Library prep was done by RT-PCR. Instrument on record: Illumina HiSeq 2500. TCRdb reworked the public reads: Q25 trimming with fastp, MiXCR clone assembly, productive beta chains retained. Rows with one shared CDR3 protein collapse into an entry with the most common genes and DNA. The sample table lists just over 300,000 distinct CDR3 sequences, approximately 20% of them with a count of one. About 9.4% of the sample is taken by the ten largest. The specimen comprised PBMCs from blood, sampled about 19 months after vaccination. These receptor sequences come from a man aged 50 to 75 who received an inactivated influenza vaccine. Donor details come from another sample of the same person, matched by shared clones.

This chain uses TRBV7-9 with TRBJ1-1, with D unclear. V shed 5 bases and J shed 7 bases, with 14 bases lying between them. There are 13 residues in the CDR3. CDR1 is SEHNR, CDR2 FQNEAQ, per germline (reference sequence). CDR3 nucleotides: TGTGCCAGCAGCGTCGACATCTGGGGTGAAGCTTTCTTT. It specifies CASSVDIWGEAFF.

CDR3 nucleotides: TGTGCCAGCAGCCCAACGGCCCAAGGGGGTGAAAAACTGTTTTTT. Amino acids: CASSPTAQGGEKLFF. V is TRBV3-1 and J is TRBJ1-4; maybe TRBD1 (6 bases). V shed 4 bases and J shed 7 bases, with 16 bases lying between them. CDR1 and CDR2 from the germline V gene are LGHDT and YNNKEL (reference sequence). The CDR3 is made up of 15 amino acids.

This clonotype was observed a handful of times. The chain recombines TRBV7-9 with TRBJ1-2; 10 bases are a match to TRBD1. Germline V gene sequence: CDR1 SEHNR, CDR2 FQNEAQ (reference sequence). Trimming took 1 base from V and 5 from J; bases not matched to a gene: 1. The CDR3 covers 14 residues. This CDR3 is CASSLGQGAYGYTF. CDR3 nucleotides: TGTGCCAGCAGCTTAGGACAGGGGGCGTATGGCTACACCTTC.

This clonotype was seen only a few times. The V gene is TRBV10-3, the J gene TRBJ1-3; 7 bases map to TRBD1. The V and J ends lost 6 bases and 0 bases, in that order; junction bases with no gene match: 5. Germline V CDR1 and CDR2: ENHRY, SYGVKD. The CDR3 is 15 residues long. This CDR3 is CAIRAGGNSGNTIYF. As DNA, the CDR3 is TGTGCCATCAGGGCAGGGGGGAACTCTGGAAACACCATATATTTT.

The DNA of the CDR3 is TGTGCCAGCAGCCAAGATCGGTACTCCTACAATGAGCAGTTCTTC. Its translation: CASSQDRYSYNEQFF. The chain uses TRBV4-2 and TRBJ2-1; the D is unclear. The CDR3 is 15 residues long. With 0 bases removed from V and 0 bases from J, the gap between germline ends came to 6 bases. Germline V gives CDR1 LGHNA, CDR2 YNFKEQ.